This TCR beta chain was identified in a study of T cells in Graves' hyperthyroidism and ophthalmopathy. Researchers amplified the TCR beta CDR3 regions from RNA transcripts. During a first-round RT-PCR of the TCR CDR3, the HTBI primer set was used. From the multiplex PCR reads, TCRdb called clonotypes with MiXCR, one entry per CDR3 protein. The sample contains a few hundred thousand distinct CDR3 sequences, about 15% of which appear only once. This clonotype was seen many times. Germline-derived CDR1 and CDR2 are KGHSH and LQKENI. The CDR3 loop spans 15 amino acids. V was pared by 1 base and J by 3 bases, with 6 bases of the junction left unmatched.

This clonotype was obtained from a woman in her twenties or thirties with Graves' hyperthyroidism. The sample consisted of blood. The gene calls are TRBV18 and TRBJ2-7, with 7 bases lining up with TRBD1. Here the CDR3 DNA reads TGTGCCAGCTCACCACTTACTGGACAGGACTACGAGCAGTACTTC. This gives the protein CASSPLTGQDYEQYF.